This is a list of T cell receptor beta chains from one sample in a study of cytomegalovirus exposure and HLA in healthy donors. TCRdb's copy holds only in-frame clones and misses some; the assay was immunoSEQ multiplex PCR. Among tens of thousands of clones listed, approximately 71% were seen once. The sequenced sample was PBMCs. The receptors derive from a man between 60 and 70 years old in good health and CMV-seropositive. Both conserved end residues are part of each CDR3. A D gene is named only where the DNA matches it firmly. A row's size may be missing; if present it is once, few, many or a size class.

d_call	v_call	clone_size	j_call	cdr3_aa	cdr3_nt
-	TRBV5-1	-	TRBJ2-2	CASSLYSFDTGELFF	TGCGCCAGCAGCCTGTACAGTTTTGACACCGGGGAGCTGTTTTTT
-	TRBV27	medium-sized	TRBJ2-1	CASRDPGGTAYNEQFF	TGTGCCAGCCGAGATCCTGGCGGGACCGCCTACAATGAGCAGTTCTTC
-	TRBV7-2	-	TRBJ1-1	CASSLVGWLDSEAEAFF	TGTGCCAGCAGCTTAGTAGGGTGGTTGGACAGCGAGGCTGAAGCTTTCTTT
-	TRBV9	-	TRBJ1-1	CASSVAPGMNTEAFF	TGTGCCAGCAGCGTAGCTCCAGGAATGAACACTGAAGCTTTCTTT
-	TRBV19	-	TRBJ1-5	CASSFADNQPQHF	TGTGCCAGTAGTTTTGCGGATAATCAGCCCCAGCATTTT
-	TRBV5-1	-	TRBJ2-1	CASSLEPGSHNEQFF	TGCGCCAGCAGCTTGGAACCGGGGAGCCACAATGAGCAGTTCTTC
-	TRBV6-1	few	TRBJ1-5	CASSLVRVGQPQHF	TGTGCCAGCAGTTTAGTCAGGGTGGGTCAGCCCCAGCATTTT
TRBD1	TRBV5-1	few	TRBJ2-1	CASSQNPDRLNEQFF	TGCGCCAGCAGCCAAAACCCGGACAGGTTGAATGAGCAGTTCTTC
TRBD1	TRBV5-6	-	TRBJ1-1	CASTEDRRNTEAFF	TGTGCCAGCACCGAGGACAGGAGGAACACTGAAGCTTTCTTT
-	TRBV5-1	-	TRBJ2-1	CASSLAGEQFF	TGCGCCAGCAGCTTGGCAGGGGAGCAGTTCTTC
TRBD1	TRBV7-2	once	TRBJ2-1	CASSPESTGVGEQFF	TGTGCCAGCAGCCCCGAATCGACAGGGGTGGGTGAGCAGTTCTTC
TRBD2	TRBV11-3	-	TRBJ2-5	CASSSSSGRAKETQYF	TGTGCCAGCAGCTCTTCTTCCGGGAGGGCAAAAGAGACCCAGTACTTC
-	TRBV6-1	-	TRBJ1-5	CASSGQLNQPQHF	TGTGCCAGCAGTGGACAGCTGAATCAGCCCCAGCATTTT
-	TRBV11-3	few	TRBJ2-5	CASSSYQGEETQYF	TGTGCCAGCAGCTCATATCAGGGCGAAGAGACCCAGTACTTC
TRBD2	TRBV25-1	few	TRBJ2-3	CASSNSGGSDTQYF	TGTGCCAGCAGTAATAGCGGGGGGTCAGATACGCAGTATTTT
TRBD1	TRBV6-4	-	TRBJ1-2	CASKFLVTGNYYGYTF	TGTGCCAGTAAATTCTTGGTGACAGGGAACTACTATGGCTACACCTTC
-	TRBV10-3	-	TRBJ1-1	CAIRPGLSGTEAFF	TGTGCCATCAGACCAGGGTTAAGTGGCACTGAAGCTTTCTTT
TRBD1	TRBV2	-	TRBJ1-5	CASRATGYSNQPQHF	TGTGCCAGCAGAGCGACAGGGTATAGCAATCAGCCCCAGCATTTT
-	TRBV12-5	-	TRBJ2-2	CASGLLKWRGGELFF	TGTGCTAGTGGTCTTCTTAAGTGGAGGGGCGGGGAGCTGTTTTTT
TRBD1	TRBV2	-	TRBJ2-1	CASTRDRQERDAEQFF	TGTGCCAGCACTAGGGACAGGCAAGAAAGGGACGCTGAGCAGTTCTTC
-	TRBV10-2	-	TRBJ1-1	CASSESTSGTEAFF	TGCGCCAGCAGTGAGTCGACCTCGGGAACTGAAGCTTTCTTT
-	TRBV7-9	-	TRBJ2-7	CASSLNAALYEQYF	TGTGCCAGCAGCTTAAACGCAGCGCTCTACGAGCAGTACTTC
TRBD1	TRBV5-1	-	TRBJ1-2	CASRLFTTGTNYGYTF	TGCGCCAGCAGGCTCTTCACGACAGGGACTAACTATGGCTACACCTTC
TRBD1	TRBV6-6	-	TRBJ2-7	CASDSNGGQGAREQYF	TGTGCCAGCGATAGCAACGGCGGACAGGGGGCTCGCGAGCAGTACTTC
TRBD1	TRBV19	-	TRBJ2-5	CASSIVGTGETQYF	TGTGCCAGTAGTATAGTGGGGACAGGGGAGACCCAGTACTTC
TRBD1	TRBV11-2	few	TRBJ1-3	CASSLTRTGPAGNTIYF	TGTGCCAGCAGCTTAACTCGGACAGGCCCAGCTGGAAACACCATATATTTT
-	TRBV28	-	TRBJ2-7	CASSVGGPTYEQYF	TGTGCCAGCAGTGTGGGGGGACCCACCTACGAGCAGTACTTC
-	TRBV12-2	-	TRBJ2-1	CASRPRVASGGPRDEQFF	TGTGCAAGTCGCCCCAGGGTGGCTAGCGGGGGGCCAAGGGATGAGCAGTTCTTC
-	TRBV11-2	-	TRBJ2-2	CASSAQGAGELFF	TGTGCCAGCAGTGCTCAGGGCGCCGGGGAGCTGTTTTTT
TRBD1	TRBV9	few	TRBJ1-3	CASSVEGQGGNTIYF	TGTGCCAGCAGCGTAGAAGGACAGGGGGGAAACACCATATATTTT
-	TRBV11-2	-	TRBJ2-7	CASSLHSTYEQYF	TGTGCCAGCAGCTTACACTCAACCTACGAGCAGTACTTC
-	TRBV29-1	-	TRBJ1-1	CSVERGKTEAFF	TGCAGCGTTGAGCGGGGAAAAACTGAAGCTTTCTTT
-	TRBV5-6	few	TRBJ2-7	CASSLTGSYEQYF	TGTGCCAGCAGCTTGACAGGCTCCTACGAGCAGTACTTC
-	TRBV15	-	TRBJ1-1	CATSAPTGRWTEAFF	TGTGCCACCAGCGCACCAACGGGGAGATGGACTGAAGCTTTCTTT
-	TRBV7-6	once	TRBJ1-1	CASSTGVNTEAFF	TGTGCCAGCAGCACAGGAGTGAACACTGAAGCTTTCTTT
TRBD2	TRBV4-1	-	TRBJ2-3	CASSPSNGRELTDTQYF	TGCGCCAGCAGTCCCAGCAACGGGAGGGAACTCACAGATACGCAGTATTTT
TRBD1	TRBV6-6	-	TRBJ1-5	CASASGQGNQPQHF	TGTGCCTCTGCATCTGGACAGGGCAATCAGCCCCAGCATTTT
-	TRBV9	-	TRBJ1-1	CASSPRQENTEAFF	TGTGCCAGCAGCCCCCGACAGGAGAACACTGAAGCTTTCTTT
-	TRBV19	-	TRBJ2-7	CASTPEGTYEQYF	TGTGCCAGTACCCCGGAGGGTACCTACGAGCAGTACTTC
TRBD2	TRBV4-2	-	TRBJ2-1	CASSQLGTSGNEQFF	TGTGCCAGCAGCCAACTGGGGACTAGCGGCAATGAGCAGTTCTTC
-	TRBV5-6	once	TRBJ2-5	CASTRSPSGQETQYF	TGTGCCAGCACCAGGAGTCCCTCAGGGCAAGAGACCCAGTACTTC
TRBD1	TRBV5-1	-	TRBJ2-7	CASSPGQRAYEQYF	TGCGCCAGCAGCCCGGGACAGAGAGCCTACGAGCAGTACTTC
TRBD1	TRBV2	-	TRBJ1-5	CASSTGGQPQHF	TGTGCCAGCAGCACAGGGGGTCAGCCCCAGCATTTT
-	TRBV6-1	-	TRBJ1-1	CASKPGQNTEAFF	TGTGCCAGCAAACCGGGACAGAACACTGAAGCTTTCTTT
TRBD1	TRBV7-8	-	TRBJ1-1	CASSMTGGYTEAFF	TGTGCCAGCAGCATGACAGGGGGGTACACTGAAGCTTTCTTT
TRBD1	TRBV5-1	few	TRBJ2-7	CASSSVTGGSGEQYF	TGCGCCAGCAGCTCTGTTACAGGGGGCTCGGGGGAGCAGTACTTC